The clone carrying this TCR beta chain was detected once. This specimen comes from a study of shared clonotypes between healthy human individuals. Study in general: Serving as donors were a couple of women and a few men, whose ages spanned 18 to 49.

This CDR3 comprises 16 residues. V lost 0 bases to trimming and J lost 5 bases; unmatched junction nucleotides: 8. The germline CDR1 and CDR2 sequences are LNHNV and YYDKDF (reference sequence). TCRdb's copy holds only in-frame clones and misses some; the assay was immunoSEQ multiplex PCR. The sample records a few million clones, 85% to 95% being singletons. What was sequenced was naive CD4+ T cells from PBMCs. Stated subset: CD45RA+ positively selected. The clonotype was recovered from a man aged 18 to 30 in good health. Some clones in this sample may be carry-over from other donors' samples. The chain is built from TRBV15 and TRBJ1-2, with TRBD1 matching 8 bases. The CDR3 sequence is CATSRDRQGAGYGYTF. The CDR3 region has the DNA TGTGCCACCAGCAGAGATCGTCAGGGGGCAGGTTATGGCTACACCTTC.